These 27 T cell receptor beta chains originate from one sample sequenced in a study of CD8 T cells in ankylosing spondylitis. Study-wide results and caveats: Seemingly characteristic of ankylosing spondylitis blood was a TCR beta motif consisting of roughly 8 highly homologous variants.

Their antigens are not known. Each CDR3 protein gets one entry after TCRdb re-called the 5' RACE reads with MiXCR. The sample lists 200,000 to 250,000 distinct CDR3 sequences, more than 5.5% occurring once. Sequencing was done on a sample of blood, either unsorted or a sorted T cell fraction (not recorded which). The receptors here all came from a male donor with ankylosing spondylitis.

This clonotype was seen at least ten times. The CDR3 DNA follows: TGCGCCAGCAGCCAAAGTAAGTTCTACAATGAGCAGTTCTTC. It yields the protein CASSQSKFYNEQFF. The V and J genes are TRBV4-3 and TRBJ2-1; D is unresolved. The CDR3 runs to 14 residues. Deletions cut 2 bases from V and 3 bases from J, with 8 bases between. CDR1 and CDR2 from the germline V gene are LGHNA and YSLEER.

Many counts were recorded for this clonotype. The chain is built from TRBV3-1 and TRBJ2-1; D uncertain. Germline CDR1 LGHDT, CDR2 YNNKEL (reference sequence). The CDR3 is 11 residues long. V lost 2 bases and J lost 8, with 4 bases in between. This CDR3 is CASSQLDEQFF. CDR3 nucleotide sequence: TGTGCCAGCAGCCAATTGGATGAGCAGTTCTTC.

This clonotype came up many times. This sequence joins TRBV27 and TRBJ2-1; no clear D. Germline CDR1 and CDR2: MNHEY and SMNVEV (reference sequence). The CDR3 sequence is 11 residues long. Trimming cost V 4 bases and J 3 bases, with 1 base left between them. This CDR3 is CASSYYNEQFF. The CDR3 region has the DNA TGTGCCAGCAGTTACTACAATGAGCAGTTCTTC.

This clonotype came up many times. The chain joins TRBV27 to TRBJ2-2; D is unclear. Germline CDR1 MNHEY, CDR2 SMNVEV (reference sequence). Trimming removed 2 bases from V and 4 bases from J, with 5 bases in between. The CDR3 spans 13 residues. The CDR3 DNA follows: TGTGCCAGCAGTTTAGCCAGCACCGGGGAGCTGTTTTTT. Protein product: CASSLASTGELFF.

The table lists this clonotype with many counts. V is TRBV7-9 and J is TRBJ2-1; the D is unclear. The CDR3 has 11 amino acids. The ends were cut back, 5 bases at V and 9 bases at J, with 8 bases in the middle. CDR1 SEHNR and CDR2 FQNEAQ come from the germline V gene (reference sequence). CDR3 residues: CASSIKGEQFF. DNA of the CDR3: TGTGCCAGCAGCATTAAGGGTGAGCAGTTCTTC. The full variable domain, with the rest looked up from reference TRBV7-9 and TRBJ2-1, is DTGVSQNPRHKITKRGQNVTFRCDPISEHNRLYWYRQTLGQGPEFLTYFQNEAQLEKSRLLSDRFSAERPKGSFSTLEIQRTEQGDSAMYLCASSIKGEQFFGPGTRLTVL.

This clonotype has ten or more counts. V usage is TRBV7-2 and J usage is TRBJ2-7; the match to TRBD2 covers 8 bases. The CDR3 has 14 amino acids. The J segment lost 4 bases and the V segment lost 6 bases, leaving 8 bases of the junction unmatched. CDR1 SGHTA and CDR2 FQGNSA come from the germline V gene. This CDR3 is CASSPGGASYEQYF. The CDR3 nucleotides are TGTGCCAGCAGTCCCGGGGGGGCCTCGTACGAGCAGTACTTC.

In nucleotides, the CDR3 is TGTGCCAGCGGGGACAGTCAAGCTTTCTTT. This gives the protein CASGDSQAFF. V usage is TRBV6-5 and J usage is TRBJ1-1; 7 bases fit TRBD1. The V gene's germline CDR1 is MNHEY and CDR2 SVGAGI. Trimming at V came to 8 bases and at J to 9 bases, leaving 3 bases not matched to a gene. CDR3 length: 10 residues.

The chain's CDR3 is CASSGDTQTGPQETQYF. CDR3 nucleotides: TGCGCCAGCAGCGGGGACACACAGACAGGGCCCCAAGAGACCCAGTACTTC. The chain is built from TRBV5-1 and TRBJ2-5; 7 positions agree with TRBD1. This CDR3 comprises 17 residues. After removal of 4 bases from V and 1 base from J, the junction contained 13 bases not matched to a gene. Per germline, CDR1 SGHRS and CDR2 YFSETQ.

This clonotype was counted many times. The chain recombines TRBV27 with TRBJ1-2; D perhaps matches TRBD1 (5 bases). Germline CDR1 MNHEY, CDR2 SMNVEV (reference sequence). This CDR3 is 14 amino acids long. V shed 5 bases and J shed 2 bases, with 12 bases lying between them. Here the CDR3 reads CASSPGRPNYGYTF. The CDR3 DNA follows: TGTGCCAGCAGTCCGGGACGGCCGAACTATGGCTACACCTTC.

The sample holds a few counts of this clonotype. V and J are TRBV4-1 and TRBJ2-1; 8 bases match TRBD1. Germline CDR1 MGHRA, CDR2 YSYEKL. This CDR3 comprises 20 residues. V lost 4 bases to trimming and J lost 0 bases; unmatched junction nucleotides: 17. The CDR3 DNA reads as TGCGCCAGCAGCCTATCCAGGACAGGGTTAATCTTGACCTCCTACAATGAGCAGTTCTTC. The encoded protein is CASSLSRTGLILTSYNEQFF.

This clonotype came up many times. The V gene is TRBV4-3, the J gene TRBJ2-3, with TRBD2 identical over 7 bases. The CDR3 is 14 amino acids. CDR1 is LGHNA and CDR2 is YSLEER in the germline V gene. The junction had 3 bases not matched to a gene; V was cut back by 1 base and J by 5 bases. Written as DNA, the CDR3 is TGCGCCAGCAGCCAAGTGGGGGAGGGAGATACGCAGTATTTT. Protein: CASSQVGEGDTQYF.

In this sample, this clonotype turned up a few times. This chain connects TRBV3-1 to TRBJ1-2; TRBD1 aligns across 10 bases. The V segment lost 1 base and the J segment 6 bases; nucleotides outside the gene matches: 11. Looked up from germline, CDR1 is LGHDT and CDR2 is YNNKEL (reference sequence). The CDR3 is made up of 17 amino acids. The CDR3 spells CASSQASTGGRLDGYTF. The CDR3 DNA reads TGTGCCAGCAGCCAAGCTTCGACAGGGGGCCGGTTAGATGGCTACACCTTC.

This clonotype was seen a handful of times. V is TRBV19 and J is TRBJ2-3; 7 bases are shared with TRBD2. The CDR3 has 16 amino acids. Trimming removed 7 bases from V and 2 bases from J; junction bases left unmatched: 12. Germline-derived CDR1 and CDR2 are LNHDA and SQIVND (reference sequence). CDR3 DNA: TGTGCCAGTAACCCTAGGAGGGAGGGACTCACAGATACGCAGTATTTT. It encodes CASNPRREGLTDTQYF.

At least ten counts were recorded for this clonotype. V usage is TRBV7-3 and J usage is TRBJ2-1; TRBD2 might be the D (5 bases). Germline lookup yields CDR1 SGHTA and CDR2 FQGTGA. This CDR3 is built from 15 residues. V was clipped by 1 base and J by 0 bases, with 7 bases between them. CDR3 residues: CASSLIASSYNEQFF. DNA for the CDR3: TGTGCCAGCAGCTTAATAGCGAGCTCCTACAATGAGCAGTTCTTC.

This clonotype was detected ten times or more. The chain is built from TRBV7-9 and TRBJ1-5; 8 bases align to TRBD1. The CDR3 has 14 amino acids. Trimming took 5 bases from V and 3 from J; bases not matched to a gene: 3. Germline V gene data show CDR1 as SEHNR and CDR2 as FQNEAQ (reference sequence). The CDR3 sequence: CASSRTGNNQPQHF. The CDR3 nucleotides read TGTGCCAGCAGCCGGACAGGGAACAATCAGCCCCAGCATTTT.

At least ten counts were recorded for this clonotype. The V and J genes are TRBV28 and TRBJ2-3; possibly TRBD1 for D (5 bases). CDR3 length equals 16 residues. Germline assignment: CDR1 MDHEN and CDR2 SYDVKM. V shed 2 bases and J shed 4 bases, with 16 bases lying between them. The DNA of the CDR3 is TGTGCCAGCAGTTTAGGGGCAGGGTTGATCCCAGATACGCAGTATTTT. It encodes CASSLGAGLIPDTQYF. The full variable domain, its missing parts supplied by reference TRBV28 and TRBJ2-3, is DVKVTQSSRYLVKRTGEKVFLECVQDMDHENMFWYRQDPGLGLRLIYFSYDVKMKEKGDIPEGYSVSREKKERFSLILESASTNQTSMYLCASSLGAGLIPDTQYFGPGTRLTVL.

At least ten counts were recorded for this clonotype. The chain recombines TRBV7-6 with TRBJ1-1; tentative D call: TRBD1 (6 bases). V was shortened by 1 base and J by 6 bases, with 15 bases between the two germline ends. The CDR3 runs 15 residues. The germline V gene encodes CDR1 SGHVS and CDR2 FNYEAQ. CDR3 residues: CASSLGVRTASEAFF. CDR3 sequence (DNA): TGTGCCAGCAGCTTAGGTGTTCGGACAGCATCTGAAGCTTTCTTT. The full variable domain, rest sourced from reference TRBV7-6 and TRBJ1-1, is GAGVSQSPRYKVTKRGQDVALRCDPISGHVSLYWYRQALGQGPEFLTYFNYEAQQDKSGLPNDRFSAERPEGSISTLTIQRTEQRDSAMYRCASSLGVRTASEAFFGQGTRLTVV.

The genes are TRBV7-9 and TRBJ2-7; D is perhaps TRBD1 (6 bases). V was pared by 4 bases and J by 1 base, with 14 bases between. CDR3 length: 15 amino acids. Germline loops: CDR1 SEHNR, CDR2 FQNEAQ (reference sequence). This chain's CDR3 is CASSSWTVMSYEQYF. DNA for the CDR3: TGTGCCAGCAGCTCGTGGACAGTGATGTCCTACGAGCAGTACTTC.

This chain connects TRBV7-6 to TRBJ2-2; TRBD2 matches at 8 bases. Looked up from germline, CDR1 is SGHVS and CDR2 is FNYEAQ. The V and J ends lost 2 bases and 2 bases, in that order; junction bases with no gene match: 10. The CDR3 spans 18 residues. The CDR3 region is CASSLFGLSGTNTGELFF. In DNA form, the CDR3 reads TGTGCCAGCAGCTTATTCGGTCTTAGCGGGACTAACACCGGGGAGCTGTTTTTT.

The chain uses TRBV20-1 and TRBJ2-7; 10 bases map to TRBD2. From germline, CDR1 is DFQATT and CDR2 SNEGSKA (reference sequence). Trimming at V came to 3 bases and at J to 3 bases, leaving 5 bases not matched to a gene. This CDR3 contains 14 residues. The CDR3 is CSASVSGRFYEQYF. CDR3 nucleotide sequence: TGCAGTGCTAGTGTTAGCGGGAGGTTCTACGAGCAGTACTTC.

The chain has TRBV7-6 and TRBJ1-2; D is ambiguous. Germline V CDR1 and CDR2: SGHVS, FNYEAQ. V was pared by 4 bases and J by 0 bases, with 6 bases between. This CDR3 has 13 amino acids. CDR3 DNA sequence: TGTGCCAGCAGCTCAACCGCTAACTATGGCTACACCTTC. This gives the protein CASSSTANYGYTF.

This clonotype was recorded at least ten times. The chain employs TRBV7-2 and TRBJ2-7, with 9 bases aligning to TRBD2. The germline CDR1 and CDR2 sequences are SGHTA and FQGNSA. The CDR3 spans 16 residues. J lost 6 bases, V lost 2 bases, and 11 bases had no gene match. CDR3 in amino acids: CASSLSRVAGALEQYF. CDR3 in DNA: TGTGCCAGCAGCTTATCACGGGTAGCGGGAGCCCTCGAGCAGTACTTC.

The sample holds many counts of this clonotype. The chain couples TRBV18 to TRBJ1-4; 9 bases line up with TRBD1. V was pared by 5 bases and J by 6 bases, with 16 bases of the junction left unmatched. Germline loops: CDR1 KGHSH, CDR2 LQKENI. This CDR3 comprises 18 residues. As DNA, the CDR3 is TGTGCCAGCTCATCTCTACGAAGGTCGCGGACAGGGGATGAAAAACTGTTTTTT. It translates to CASSSLRRSRTGDEKLFF.

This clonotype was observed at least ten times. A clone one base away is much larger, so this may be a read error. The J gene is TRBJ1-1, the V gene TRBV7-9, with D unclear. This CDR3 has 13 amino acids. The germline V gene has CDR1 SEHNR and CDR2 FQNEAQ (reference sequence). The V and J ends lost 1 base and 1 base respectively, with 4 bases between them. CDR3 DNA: TGTGCCAGCAGCTTAGTGAGGAACACTGAAGCTTTCTTT. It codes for CASSLVRNTEAFF.

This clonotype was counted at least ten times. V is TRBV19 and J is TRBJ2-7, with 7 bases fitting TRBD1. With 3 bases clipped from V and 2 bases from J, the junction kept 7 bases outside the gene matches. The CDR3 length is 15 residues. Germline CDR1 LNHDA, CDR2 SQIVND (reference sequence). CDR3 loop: CASSIGMGQTYEQYF. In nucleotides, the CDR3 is TGTGCCAGTAGTATTGGGATGGGACAGACCTACGAGCAGTACTTC.

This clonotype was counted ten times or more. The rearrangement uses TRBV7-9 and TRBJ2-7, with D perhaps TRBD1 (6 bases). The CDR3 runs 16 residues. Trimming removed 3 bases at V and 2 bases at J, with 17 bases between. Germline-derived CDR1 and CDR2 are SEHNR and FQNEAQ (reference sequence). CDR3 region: CASSFVDSEPAYEQYF. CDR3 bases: TGTGCCAGCAGCTTCGTGGACAGTGAGCCGGCCTACGAGCAGTACTTC.

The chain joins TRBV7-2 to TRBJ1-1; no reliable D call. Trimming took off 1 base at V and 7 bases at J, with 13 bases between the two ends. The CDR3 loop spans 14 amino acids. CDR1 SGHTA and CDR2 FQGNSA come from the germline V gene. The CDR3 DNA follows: TGTGCCAGCAGCTTAGGGCTCCCCGGTGGTGAAGCTTTCTTT. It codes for CASSLGLPGGEAFF. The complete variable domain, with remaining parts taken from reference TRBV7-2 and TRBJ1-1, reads GAGVSQSPSNKVTEKGKDVELRCDPISGHTALYWYRQSLGQGLEFLIYFQGNSAPDKSGLPSDRFSAERTGGSVSTLTIQRTQQEDSAVYLCASSLGLPGGEAFFGQGTRLTVV.